This note documents a single TCR beta chain sequence. The PCR was carried out with 60 Vbeta primers and 13 Jbeta primers. This table comes from immunoSEQ multiplex PCR, and its TCRdb copy is limited to in-frame clones, with some not included. The sample table includes approximately 45,000 clones. This sample was taken from a study of cytomegalovirus exposure and HLA in healthy donors. Germline V gene sequence: CDR1 SQVTM, CDR2 ANQGSEA. Trimming at V came to 7 bases and at J to 3 bases, leaving 11 bases not matched to a gene. This CDR3 contains 14 residues. This chain uses TRBV29-1 with TRBJ2-7; TRBD2 matches 8 bases. The clonotype was recovered from a male donor in good health and CMV-seronegative. Sequencing was performed on PBMCs. The CDR3 nucleotides are TGCAGCGCCGCCGGGGGGGGACAAGTCTACGAGCAGTACTTC. Translating it yields CSAAGGGQVYEQYF.